The sample holds many counts of the clone carrying this TCR beta chain. TCRdb reassembled clones from the PCR reads with MiXCR. The sample holds some 50,000 clones, roughly 23% seen once. V shed 5 bases and J shed 6 bases, with 17 bases lying between them. The CDR3 is 14 residues long. Per germline, CDR1 DFQATT and CDR2 SNEGSKA (reference sequence). No treatment had been given to any patient before thyroid surgery. This sample was included in a study of metastatic and nonmetastatic thyroid tumors. This sequence originates from a male donor with papillary thyroid cancer or a benign thyroid nodule (not recorded which). Some clones in this sample may be carry-over from other donors' samples. Material for sequencing was blood. The genes are TRBV20-1 and TRBJ2-4, with a weak D call TRBD2 (5 bases). This chain's CDR3 is CSAQLRTGRNIQYF. The CDR3 DNA follows: TGCAGTGCTCAACTTCGCACGGGGAGAAACATTCAGTACTTC.